These T cell receptor beta chains were read from a single sample in a study of metastatic and nonmetastatic thyroid tumors. MiXCR was used by TCRdb to re-call the PCR reads. The sample contains approximately 30,000 clones, about 15% of which appear only once. Sequencing was performed on blood. Receptors were obtained from a female donor with papillary thyroid cancer or a benign thyroid nodule (not recorded which). Some clones in this sample may be carry-over from other donors' samples. CDR3s include the opening cysteine and the closing phenylalanine or tryptophan. A D gene is named only where the DNA matches it firmly. Size values are once, few and many counts, or a class for expanded clones, and some rows have none.

V gene	J gene	D gene	clone size	CDR3 protein	CDR3 DNA
TRBV7-2	TRBJ2-2	NA	many	CASSLPAGAGELFF	TGTGCCAGCAGCTTACCCGCCGGGGCCGGGGAGCTGTTTTTT
TRBV6-1	TRBJ1-1	NA	NA	CASGHGLNTEAFF	TGTGCCAGCGGGCATGGCCTGAACACTGAAGCTTTCTTT
TRBV5-6	TRBJ2-3	NA	few	CASSFTADTQYF	TGTGCCAGCAGCTTTACGGCAGATACGCAGTATTTT
TRBV12-3/TRBV12-4	TRBJ2-7	TRBD1	few	CASSRGQDEQYF	TGTGCCAGCAGCCGAGGACAGGACGAGCAGTACTTC
TRBV4-1	TRBJ1-5	NA	many	CASSQERLDRVNQPQHF	TGCGCCAGCAGCCAAGAGAGGCTCGACAGAGTCAATCAGCCCCAGCATTTT
TRBV9	TRBJ2-7	TRBD2	NA	CASSVGVGGLAGTYEQYF	TGTGCCAGCAGCGTAGGTGTTGGAGGACTAGCGGGGACCTACGAGCAGTACTTC
TRBV18	TRBJ2-6	TRBD1	many	CASSSTGRGFSGANVLTF	TGTGCCAGCTCATCGACAGGGCGAGGCTTTTCTGGGGCCAACGTCCTGACTTTC
TRBV29-1	TRBJ1-5	TRBD1	many	CSVTGTGVDQPQHF	TGCAGCGTAACAGGGACAGGGGTTGATCAGCCCCAGCATTTT
TRBV20-1	TRBJ2-7	NA	many	CSARETGEQYF	TGCAGTGCTAGAGAAACAGGGGAGCAGTACTTC
TRBV12-3/TRBV12-4	TRBJ2-2	NA	NA	CASSFGQGATLANTWELFF	NA
TRBV5-1	TRBJ2-5	NA	many	CASGYQPRREETQYF	TGCGCCAGCGGATACCAACCCCGGCGCGAAGAGACCCAGTACTTC
TRBV28	TRBJ2-3	TRBD1	few	CAIRSPRQGSMDTQYF	TGTGCCATCAGATCCCCGCGACAGGGGTCTATGGATACGCAGTATTTT
TRBV11-3	TRBJ2-3	TRBD1	many	CASSLDSGTGADTQYF	TGTGCCAGCAGCTTAGATTCTGGGACAGGGGCCGATACGCAGTATTTT
TRBV6-1	TRBJ2-1	TRBD1	many	CASRETGDNEQFF	TGTGCCAGCAGAGAGACAGGGGATAATGAGCAGTTCTTC
TRBV10-3	TRBJ1-2	TRBD1	many	CAIRPGTGGQGYTF	TGTGCCATCAGGCCCGGGACAGGGGGACAGGGCTACACCTTC
TRBV12-3/TRBV12-4	TRBJ1-2	NA	many	CASSYRVVGYGYTF	TGTGCCAGCAGCTACAGGGTAGTCGGCTATGGCTACACCTTC
TRBV3-1	TRBJ2-5	TRBD2	many	CASSQGLAGELATETQYF	TGTGCCAGCAGCCAAGGGCTAGCGGGAGAGTTGGCGACAGAGACCCAGTACTTC
TRBV7-3	TRBJ2-1	NA	many	CASSLTRTVSSYNEQFF	TGTGCCAGCAGCTTAACCCGGACAGTGAGCTCCTACAATGAGCAGTTCTTC
TRBV5-5	TRBJ2-1	NA	many	CASSLTPVVNEQFF	TGTGCCAGCAGCTTAACCCCAGTGGTCAATGAGCAGTTCTTC
TRBV20-1	TRBJ2-1	TRBD2	many	CSSGRMWHEQFF	TGCAGTAGCGGGAGGATGTGGCATGAGCAGTTCTTC
TRBV10-3	TRBJ2-1	NA	NA	CAISEAGTGENEQFF	TGTGCCATCAGCGAGGCCGGGACGGGGGAAAATGAGCAGTTCTTC
TRBV5-6	TRBJ2-6	TRBD1	NA	CASSRRGKRPAEANVLTF	TGTGCCAGCAGCCGCAGGGGGAAGCGGCCCGCTGAGGCCAACGTCCTGACTTTC
TRBV2	TRBJ2-2	NA	many	CASSELPTGELFF	TGTGCCAGCAGTGAACTACCTACCGGGGAGCTGTTTTTT
TRBV6-1	TRBJ2-7	NA	medium-sized	CASSSYRSYEQYF	TGTGCCAGCAGTTCTTACCGCTCCTACGAGCAGTACTTC
TRBV20-1	TRBJ2-1	TRBD2	NA	CSAAARLAGGNEQFF	TGCAGTGCTGCTGCCCGACTAGCGGGAGGCAATGAGCAGTTCTTC
TRBV5-1	TRBJ1-4	TRBD1	many	CASSGTGGAYEKLFF	TGCGCCAGCAGCGGTACAGGGGGCGCGTATGAAAAACTGTTTTTT
TRBV6-1	TRBJ2-7	TRBD2	few	CASSGGGDSYEQYF	TGTGCCAGCAGCGGCGGGGGTGATTCCTACGAGCAGTACTTC
TRBV6-5	TRBJ1-1	NA	NA	CASSSQMTWDTEAFF	TGTGCCAGCAGTTCTCAGATGACTTGGGACACTGAAGCTTTCTTT
TRBV6-1	TRBJ1-1	TRBD1	many	CASSHGTDAQSTFF	TGTGCCAGCAGCCACGGGACAGACGCACAATCAACTTTCTTT
TRBV27	TRBJ2-7	NA	NA	CASSQGWLYEQYF	TGTGCCAGCAGTCAGGGGTGGCTCTACGAGCAGTACTTC
TRBV2	TRBJ2-7	TRBD2	medium-sized	CASTVRLTSGSDEQYF	TGTGCCAGCACCGTGAGGTTGACTAGCGGGAGCGACGAGCAGTACTTC
TRBV5-1	TRBJ2-7	TRBD1	NA	CASVTGTGIHEQYF	TGCGCCAGCGTGACCGGGACAGGGATACATGAGCAGTACTTC
TRBV28	TRBJ1-2	NA	many	CASRNPTEYGYTF	TGTGCCAGCAGAAACCCCACAGAGTATGGCTACACCTTC
TRBV20-1	TRBJ2-2	TRBD1	NA	CSATAGQGYDTGELFF	TGCAGTGCTACCGCGGGACAGGGGTACGACACCGGGGAGCTGTTTTTT
TRBV4-1	TRBJ1-2	TRBD1	NA	CASSHARGDGYTF	TGCGCCAGCAGCCACGCCAGGGGGGATGGCTACACCTTC
TRBV18	TRBJ1-1	NA	many	CASSPGTDGGGGRAFF	TGTGCCAGCTCACCCGGGACGGACGGCGGGGGGGGAAGAGCTTTCTTT
TRBV28	TRBJ2-3	NA	few	CASRSPVHGSMDTQYF	TGTGCCAGCAGATCCCCGGTACACGGGTCTATGGATACGCAGTATTTT
TRBV12-3/TRBV12-4	TRBJ1-2	NA	few	CASSLGVAEIYGYTF	TGTGCCAGCAGTTTGGGGGTGGCAGAGATCTATGGCTACACCTTC
TRBV2	TRBJ2-7	NA	many	CASSEEGMYTGQYF	TGTGCCAGCAGTGAAGAGGGGATGTATACGGGGCAGTACTTC
TRBV6-5	TRBJ2-7	NA	many	CASSYSKIPYEQYF	TGTGCCAGCAGTTACTCGAAGATCCCCTACGAGCAGTACTTC
TRBV6-1	TRBJ1-1	NA	few	CASSSILTASSEAFF	TGTGCCAGCAGTAGCATACTAACTGCGTCTTCTGAAGCTTTCTTT
TRBV12-3/TRBV12-4	TRBJ2-3	NA	many	CASSLVGGGGDTQYF	TGTGCCAGCAGTTTAGTGGGCGGAGGCGGAGATACGCAGTATTTT
TRBV20-1	TRBJ1-2	NA	many	CSARGGDISRGYTF	TGCAGTGCTAGAGGGGGGGACATCTCGCGGGGCTACACCTTC
TRBV14	TRBJ2-7	NA	NA	CASSQEYSLGGGAAYEQYF	TGTGCCAGCAGCCAAGAGTATTCCTTGGGGGGGGGCGCGGCCTACGAGCAGTACTTC
TRBV15	TRBJ1-6	TRBD1	few	CATSRDDRVENSPLHF	TGTGCCACCAGCAGAGATGACAGGGTGGAAAATTCACCCCTCCACTTT
TRBV20-1	TRBJ1-5	TRBD1	many	CSARDPGQGFDQPQHF	TGCAGTGCTAGAGATCCAGGACAGGGATTCGATCAGCCCCAGCATTTT
TRBV20-1	TRBJ2-7	TRBD2	many	CSARGGLVREQYF	TGCAGTGCCAGAGGGGGACTAGTTCGCGAGCAGTACTTC
TRBV19	TRBJ1-5	TRBD1	many	CASSRGQGAGQPQHF	TGTGCCAGTAGCAGGGGACAGGGGGCCGGTCAGCCCCAGCATTTT
TRBV7-3	TRBJ2-7	TRBD1	NA	CASSSGQSYEQYF	TGTGCCAGCAGCTCGGGACAGAGCTACGAGCAGTACTTC